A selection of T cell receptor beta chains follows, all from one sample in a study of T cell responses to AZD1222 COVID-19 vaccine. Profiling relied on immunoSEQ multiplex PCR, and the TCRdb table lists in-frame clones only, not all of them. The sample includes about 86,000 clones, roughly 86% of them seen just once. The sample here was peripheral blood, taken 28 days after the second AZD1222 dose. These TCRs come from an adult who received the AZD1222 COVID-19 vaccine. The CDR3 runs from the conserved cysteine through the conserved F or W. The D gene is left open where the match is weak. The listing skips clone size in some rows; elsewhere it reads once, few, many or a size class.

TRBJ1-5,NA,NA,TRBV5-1,TGCGCCAGCAGCTTGGATGGGAATAGCAATCAGCCCCAGCATTTT,CASSLDGNSNQPQHF
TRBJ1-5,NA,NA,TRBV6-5,TGTGCCAGCAGTACAGGTTTTAGCAATCAGCCCCAGCATTTT,CASSTGFSNQPQHF
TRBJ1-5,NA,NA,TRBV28,TGTGCCACCAGGGGTTTCAATCAGCCCCAGCATTTT,CATRGFNQPQHF
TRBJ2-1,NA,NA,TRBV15,TGTGCCACCAGCACCCCGGGGAGCAATGAGCAGTTCTTC,CATSTPGSNEQFF
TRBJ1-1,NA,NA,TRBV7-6,TGTGCCAGCAGCTACGGTGGGAACACTGAAGCTTTCTTT,CASSYGGNTEAFF
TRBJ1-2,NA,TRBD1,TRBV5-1,TGCGCCAGCAGCCCCCGGGACAGGGTCGATGGCTACACCTTC,CASSPRDRVDGYTF
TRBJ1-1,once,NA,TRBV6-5,TGTGCCAGCAGTTATCGCCGGGACGGGAACACTGAAGCTTTCTTT,CASSYRRDGNTEAFF
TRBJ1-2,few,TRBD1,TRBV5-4,TGTGCCAGCAGCCGGACAGGGGCTCGGGGCTACACCTTC,CASSRTGARGYTF
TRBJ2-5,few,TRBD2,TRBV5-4,TGTGCCAGCAGCTTGGGGCTAGCGGGTGGAGAGACCCAGTACTTC,CASSLGLAGGETQYF
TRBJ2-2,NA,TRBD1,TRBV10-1,TGCGCCAGCAGTGAGAGGACAGGGAGTCCCGGGGAGCTGTTTTTT,CASSERTGSPGELFF
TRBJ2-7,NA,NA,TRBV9,TGTGCCAGCAGCACAGGACAGAGGCACTCCTACGAGCAGTACTTC,CASSTGQRHSYEQYF
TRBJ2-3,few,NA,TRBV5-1,TGCGCCAGCAGCTCCCACCAGACAGGGACTAGCACAGATACGCAGTATTTT,CASSSHQTGTSTDTQYF
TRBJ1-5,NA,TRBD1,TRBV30,TGTGCCTGGAGTCATGACCGACAGGGAGGAAATCAGCCCCAGCATTTT,CAWSHDRQGGNQPQHF
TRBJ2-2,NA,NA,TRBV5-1,TGCGCCAGCAGCTTGGGGCCGGGTCACACCGGGGAGCTGTTTTTT,CASSLGPGHTGELFF
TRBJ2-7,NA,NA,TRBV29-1,TGCAGCGTTGGAGACAGCTACGAGCAGTACTTC,CSVGDSYEQYF
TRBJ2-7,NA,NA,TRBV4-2,TGTGCCAGCAGCCAAGATGGGGCTAGCGCCTCCTACGAGCAGTACTTC,CASSQDGASASYEQYF
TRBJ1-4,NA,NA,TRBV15,TGTGCCACCAGCAGAGCCAGGGAGGGAGGTGAAAAACTGTTTTTT,CATSRAREGGEKLFF
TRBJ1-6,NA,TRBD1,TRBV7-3,TGTGCCAGCAGCGTTCAGGGGGCGGCTAATTCACCCCTCCACTTT,CASSVQGAANSPLHF
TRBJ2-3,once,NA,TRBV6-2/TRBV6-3,TGTGCCAGCAGTTCGGGGACGTGGGTAGATACGCAGTATTTT,CASSSGTWVDTQYF
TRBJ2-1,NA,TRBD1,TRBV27,TGTGCCAGCAGTCCCCGACAGGGTCCCTACAATGAGCAGTTCTTC,CASSPRQGPYNEQFF
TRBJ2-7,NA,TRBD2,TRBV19,TGTGCCAGCACTAGCGGTTACGAGCAGTACTTC,CASTSGYEQYF
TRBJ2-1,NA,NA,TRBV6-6,TGTGCCAGCACTCTGGGGCAGGGTAGCAATGAGCAGTTCTTC,CASTLGQGSNEQFF
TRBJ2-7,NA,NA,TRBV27,TGTGCCAGCAGACGACAGGGAGGCTCCTACGAGCAGTACTTC,CASRRQGGSYEQYF
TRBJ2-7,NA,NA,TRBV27,TGTGCCAGCAGTCTCGCCAGGGTTTCCTACGAGCAGTACTTC,CASSLARVSYEQYF
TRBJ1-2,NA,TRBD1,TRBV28,TGTGCCAGCAGCTCCCCGGGGGCAGGGGGCGGCTACACCTTC,CASSSPGAGGGYTF
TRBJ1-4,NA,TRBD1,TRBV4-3,TGCGCCAGCAGCCTTTCCGGGACAGGGGGCTACTCAACTAATGAAAAACTGTTTTTT,CASSLSGTGGYSTNEKLFF
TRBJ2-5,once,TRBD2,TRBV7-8,TGTGCCAGCAGCTCCCTCCGGGGAGGGCAAGAGACCCAGTACTTC,CASSSLRGGQETQYF
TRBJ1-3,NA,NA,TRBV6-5,TGTGCCAGCACCACTGGACAGACGGCTGGAAACACCATATATTTT,CASTTGQTAGNTIYF
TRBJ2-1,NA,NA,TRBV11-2,TGTGCCAGCAGCTCTTGGACAGAAGACAATGAGCAGTTCTTC,CASSSWTEDNEQFF
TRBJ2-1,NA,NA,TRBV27,TGTGCCAGCAGTTTAGTTAAGAGGGGTGGTGAGCAGTTCTTC,CASSLVKRGGEQFF
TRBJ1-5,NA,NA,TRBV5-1,TGCGCCAGCAGCTTTAACACCTGGTCCCCCCAGCATTTT,CASSFNTWSPQHF
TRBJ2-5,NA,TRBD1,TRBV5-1,TGCGCCAGCAGCCCGCGAGGGGGCCGGGAGACCCAGTACTTC,CASSPRGGRETQYF
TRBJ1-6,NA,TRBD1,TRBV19,TGTGCCAGTACCACGACAGGGTATAATTCACCCCTCCACTTT,CASTTTGYNSPLHF
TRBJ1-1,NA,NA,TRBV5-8,TGTGCCAGCAGCTTGGCCCGCAACACTGAAGCTTTCTTT,CASSLARNTEAFF
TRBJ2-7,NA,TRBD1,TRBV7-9,TGTGCCAGCAGCCCTAGACTACCGGGACAGAGCTACGAGCAGTACTTC,CASSPRLPGQSYEQYF
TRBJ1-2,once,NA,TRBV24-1,TGTGCCACCAGCGTAACCGGGGGCAAGGGCTACACCTTC,CATSVTGGKGYTF
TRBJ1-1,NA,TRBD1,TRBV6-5,TGTGCCAGCAGTTCCAGGGGGCTCTTGCGTTTTGAAGCTTTCTTT,CASSSRGLLRFEAFF
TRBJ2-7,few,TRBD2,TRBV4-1,TGCGCCAGCAGCCAAGGACTAGCGGGAGGACCTCCCTACGAGCAGTACTTC,CASSQGLAGGPPYEQYF
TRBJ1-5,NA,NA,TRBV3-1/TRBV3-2,TGTGCCAGCAGCCTCAGACACCGTAATCAGCCCCAGCATTTT,CASSLRHRNQPQHF
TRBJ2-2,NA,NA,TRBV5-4,TGTGCCAGCAGCTTCGGTGGGGCCCGCGGAGGGAACACCGGGGAGCTGTTTTTT,CASSFGGARGGNTGELFF
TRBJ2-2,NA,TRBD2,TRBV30,TGTGCCTGGTCCGGGACTAGCGGAAACACCGGGGAGCTGTTTTTT,CAWSGTSGNTGELFF
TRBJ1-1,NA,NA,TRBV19,TGTGCCAGTAGTACCGACGGGCTGTACACTGAAGCTTTCTTT,CASSTDGLYTEAFF
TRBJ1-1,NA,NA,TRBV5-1,TGCGCCAGCAGCCCCATGGGACCTTTGGGCACTGAAGCTTTCTTT,CASSPMGPLGTEAFF
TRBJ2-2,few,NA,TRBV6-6,TGTGCCACCCGCGAGTCGAGGGGCACCGGGGAGCTGTTTTTT,CATRESRGTGELFF
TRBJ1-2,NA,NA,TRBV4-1,TGCGCCAGCAGCCAAGGGGAGGCAGGGACTCGGGGCTACACCTTC,CASSQGEAGTRGYTF
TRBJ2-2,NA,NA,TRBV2,TGTGCCAGCGGCATAGCGTCCCGTGACACCGGGGAGCTGTTTTTT,CASGIASRDTGELFF
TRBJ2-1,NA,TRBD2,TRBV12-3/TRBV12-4,TGTGCCAGCAGTCCCGGGACTAGGATCGGGCAGTTCTTC,CASSPGTRIGQFF
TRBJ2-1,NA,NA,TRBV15,TGTGCCACCAGCAGAGGGCAGGGGCCGGGAAATGAGCAGTTCTTC,CATSRGQGPGNEQFF
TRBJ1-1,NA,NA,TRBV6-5,TGTGCCAGCAGTTACTACAGGGAGGGGAACACTGAAGCTTTCTTT,CASSYYREGNTEAFF
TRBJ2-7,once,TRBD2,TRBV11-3,TGTGCCAGCAGTAAGGAGGGACTAGCGGTCGACGAGCAGTACTTC,CASSKEGLAVDEQYF
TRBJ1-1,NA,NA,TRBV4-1,TGCGCCAGCAGCCAAGTGGGAAGTCTATGGGCTTTCTTT,CASSQVGSLWAFF
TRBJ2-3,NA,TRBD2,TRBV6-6,TGTGCCAGCAGTGCCCTGGGTCTAGCGGGAGGAGGTACGCAGTATTTT,CASSALGLAGGGTQYF
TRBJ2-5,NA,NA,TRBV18,TGTGCCAGCTCACGACCCGGGGCCCACCCCAGGGGTCTCCAAGAGACCCAGTACTTC,CASSRPGAHPRGLQETQYF
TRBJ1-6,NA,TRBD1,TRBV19,TGTGCCAGTAGCCTGACAGGGAGCTCCTATAATTCACCCCTCCACTTT,CASSLTGSSYNSPLHF
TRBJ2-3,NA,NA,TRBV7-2,TGTGCCAGCAGCTTCCGTTTTCGAGGAGGGGGCACAGATACGCAGTATTTT,CASSFRFRGGGTDTQYF